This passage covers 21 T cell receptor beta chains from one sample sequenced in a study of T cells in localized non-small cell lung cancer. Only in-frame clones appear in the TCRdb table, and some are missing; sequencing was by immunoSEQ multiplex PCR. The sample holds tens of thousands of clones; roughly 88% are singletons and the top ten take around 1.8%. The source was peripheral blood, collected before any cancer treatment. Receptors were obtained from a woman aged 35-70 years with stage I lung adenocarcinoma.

The CDR3 nucleotides are TGTGCCAGCAGCTTAGAGGCAACTCTGAAGGCTGAAGCTTTCTTT. Translating it yields CASSLEATLKAEAFF. The chain combines TRBV11-1 with TRBJ1-1; no clear D gene. This CDR3 is built from 15 residues. Germline-derived CDR1 and CDR2 are SGHAT and FQDESV (reference sequence). Trimming cost V 1 base and J 6 bases, with 15 bases left between them.

CDR3 in DNA: TGCGCCAGCAGCCAAGAGGGGACTAGCGGAACTATCTCCTACAATGAGCAGTTCTTC. It yields the protein CASSQEGTSGTISYNEQFF. The V and J genes are TRBV4-3 and TRBJ2-1; 11 bases map to TRBD2. CDR1 and CDR2 from the germline V gene are LGHNA and YSLEER. The V gene end was trimmed by 0 bases and the J gene end by 0 bases; junction bases not matched to a gene: 7. This CDR3 is built from 19 residues.

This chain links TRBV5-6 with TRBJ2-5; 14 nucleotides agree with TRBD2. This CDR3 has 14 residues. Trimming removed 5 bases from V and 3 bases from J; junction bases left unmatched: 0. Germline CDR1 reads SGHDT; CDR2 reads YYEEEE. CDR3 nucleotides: TGTGCCAGCAGGACTAGCGGGGGGGAAGAGACCCAGTACTTC. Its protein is CASRTSGGEETQYF.

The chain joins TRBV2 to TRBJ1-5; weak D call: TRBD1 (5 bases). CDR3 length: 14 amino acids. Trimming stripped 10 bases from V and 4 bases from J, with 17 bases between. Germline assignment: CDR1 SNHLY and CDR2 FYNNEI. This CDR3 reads CATGASTGNQPQHF. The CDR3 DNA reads TGTGCCACCGGGGCTTCCACTGGGAATCAGCCCCAGCATTTT.

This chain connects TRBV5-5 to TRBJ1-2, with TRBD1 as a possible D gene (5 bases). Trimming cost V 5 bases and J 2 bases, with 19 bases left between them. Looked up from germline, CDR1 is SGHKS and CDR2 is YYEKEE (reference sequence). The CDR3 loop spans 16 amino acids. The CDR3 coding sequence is TGTGCCAGCAGTCTCCTAAATGGGGCAGAAAACTATGGCTACACCTTC. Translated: CASSLLNGAENYGYTF.

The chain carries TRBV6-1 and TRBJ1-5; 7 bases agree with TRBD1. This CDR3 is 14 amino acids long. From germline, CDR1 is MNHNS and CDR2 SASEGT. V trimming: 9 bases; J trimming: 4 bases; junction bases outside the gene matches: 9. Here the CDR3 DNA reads TGTGCCAGTTGGGACAGAGCTGAAAATCAGCCCCAGCATTTT. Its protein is CASWDRAENQPQHF.

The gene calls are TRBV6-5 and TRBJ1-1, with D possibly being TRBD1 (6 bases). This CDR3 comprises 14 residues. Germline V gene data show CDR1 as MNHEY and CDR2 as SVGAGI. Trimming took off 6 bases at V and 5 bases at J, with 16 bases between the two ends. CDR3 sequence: CASSARDTVTEAFF. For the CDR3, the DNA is TGTGCCAGCAGCGCCCGGGACACAGTAACTGAAGCTTTCTTT.

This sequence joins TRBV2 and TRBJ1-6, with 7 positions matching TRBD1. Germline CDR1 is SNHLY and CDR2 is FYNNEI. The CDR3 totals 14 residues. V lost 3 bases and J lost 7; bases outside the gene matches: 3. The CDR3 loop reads CASSEVRGNSPLHF. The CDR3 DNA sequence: TGTGCCAGCAGTGAGGTCAGGGGGAATTCACCCCTCCACTTT.

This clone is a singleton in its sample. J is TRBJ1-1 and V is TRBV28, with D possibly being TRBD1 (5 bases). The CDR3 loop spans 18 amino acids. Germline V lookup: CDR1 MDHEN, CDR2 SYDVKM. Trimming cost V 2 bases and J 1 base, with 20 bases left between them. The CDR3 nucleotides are TGTGCCAGCAGTTTAGTGGGAGGAGGGGCGAGGGGGAACACTGAAGCTTTCTTT. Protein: CASSLVGGGARGNTEAFF.

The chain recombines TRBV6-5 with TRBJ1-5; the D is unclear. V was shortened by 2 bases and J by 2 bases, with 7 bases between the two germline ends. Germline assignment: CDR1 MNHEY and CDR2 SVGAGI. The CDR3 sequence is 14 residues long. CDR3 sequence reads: CASSYNGGNQPQHF. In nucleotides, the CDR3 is TGTGCCAGCAGTTACAACGGGGGCAATCAGCCCCAGCATTTT.

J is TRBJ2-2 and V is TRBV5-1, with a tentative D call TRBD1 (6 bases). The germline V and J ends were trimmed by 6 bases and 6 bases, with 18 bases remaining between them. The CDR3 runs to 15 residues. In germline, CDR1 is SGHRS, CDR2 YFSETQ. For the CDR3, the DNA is TGCGCCAGCATGGTCAGGGGCCCCGGCCCCGGGGAGCTGTTTTTT. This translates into CASMVRGPGPGELFF.

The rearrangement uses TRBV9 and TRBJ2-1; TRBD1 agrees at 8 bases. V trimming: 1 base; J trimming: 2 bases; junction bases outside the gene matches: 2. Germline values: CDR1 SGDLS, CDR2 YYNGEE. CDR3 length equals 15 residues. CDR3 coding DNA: TGTGCCAGCAGCGTAACAGGGGGTACCTACAATGAGCAGTTCTTC. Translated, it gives CASSVTGGTYNEQFF.

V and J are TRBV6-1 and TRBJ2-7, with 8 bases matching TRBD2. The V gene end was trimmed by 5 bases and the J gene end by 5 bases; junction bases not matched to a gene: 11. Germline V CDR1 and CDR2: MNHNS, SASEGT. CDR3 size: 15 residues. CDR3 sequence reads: CASSSGLVRSDEQYF. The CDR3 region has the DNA TGTGCCAGCAGTTCGGGACTAGTAAGATCGGACGAGCAGTACTTC.

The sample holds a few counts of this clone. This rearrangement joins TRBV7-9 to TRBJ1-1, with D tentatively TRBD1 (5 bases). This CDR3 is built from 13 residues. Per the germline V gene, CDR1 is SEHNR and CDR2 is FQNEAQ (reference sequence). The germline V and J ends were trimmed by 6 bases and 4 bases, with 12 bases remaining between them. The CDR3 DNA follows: TGTGCCAGCAGTTTCGACAGTAGCACTGAAGCTTTCTTT. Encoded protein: CASSFDSSTEAFF.

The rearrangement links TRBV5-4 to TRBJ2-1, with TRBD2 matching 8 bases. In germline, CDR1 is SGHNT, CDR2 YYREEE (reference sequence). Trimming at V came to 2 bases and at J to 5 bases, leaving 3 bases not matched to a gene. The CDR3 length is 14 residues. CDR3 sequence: CASSLAGANNEQFF. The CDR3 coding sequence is TGTGCCAGCAGCTTAGCGGGGGCTAACAATGAGCAGTTCTTC.

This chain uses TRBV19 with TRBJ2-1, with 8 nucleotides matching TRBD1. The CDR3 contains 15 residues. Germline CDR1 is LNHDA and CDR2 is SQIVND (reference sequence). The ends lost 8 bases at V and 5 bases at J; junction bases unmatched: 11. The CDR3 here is CASGKDREGDNEQFF. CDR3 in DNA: TGTGCCAGTGGAAAGGACAGGGAAGGTGACAATGAGCAGTTCTTC.

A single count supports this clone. CDR3 in amino acids: CASRPTGGVGEQYF. CDR3 sequence (DNA): TGTGCCAGCAGACCCACAGGGGGCGTGGGTGAGCAGTACTTC. The chain carries TRBV28 and TRBJ2-7; 9 bases align to TRBD1. The length of the CDR3 is 14 residues. The V and J ends lost 6 bases and 7 bases, in that order; junction bases with no gene match: 10. Germline CDR1 MDHEN, CDR2 SYDVKM.

In DNA, the CDR3 is TGTGCCAGCAGCGTGTTTACAGGAAACGACTATGGCTACACCTTC. Its protein is CASSVFTGNDYGYTF. The chain has TRBV9 and TRBJ1-2; D possibly corresponds to TRBD1 (5 bases). CDR1 and CDR2 from the germline V gene are SGDLS and YYNGEE. There are 15 residues in the CDR3. Trimming shortened V by 2 bases and J by 3 bases, and 14 bases separated the two germline ends.

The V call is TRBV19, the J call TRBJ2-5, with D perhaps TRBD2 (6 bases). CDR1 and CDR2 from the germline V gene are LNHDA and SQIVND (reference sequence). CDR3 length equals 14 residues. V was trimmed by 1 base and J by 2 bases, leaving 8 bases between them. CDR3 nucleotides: TGTGCCAGTAGTATAGGGGGGACTCAAGAGACCCAGTACTTC. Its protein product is CASSIGGTQETQYF.

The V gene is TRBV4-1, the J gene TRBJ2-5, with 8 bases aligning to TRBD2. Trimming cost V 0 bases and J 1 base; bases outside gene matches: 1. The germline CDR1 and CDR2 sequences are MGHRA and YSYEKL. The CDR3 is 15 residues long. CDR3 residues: CASSQEGTSQETQYF. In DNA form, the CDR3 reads TGCGCCAGCAGCCAAGAGGGGACTAGCCAAGAGACCCAGTACTTC.

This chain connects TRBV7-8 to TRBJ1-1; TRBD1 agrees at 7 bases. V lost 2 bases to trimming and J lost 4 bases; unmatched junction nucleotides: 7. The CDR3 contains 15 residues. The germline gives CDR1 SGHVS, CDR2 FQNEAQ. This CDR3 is CASSLSIGGSTEAFF. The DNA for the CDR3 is TGTGCCAGCAGCTTATCTATAGGGGGCAGCACTGAAGCTTTCTTT.